A selection of T cell receptor beta chains follows, all from one sample in a study of CD8 T cells in Susac syndrome. TCRdb reprocessed the immunoSEQ multiplex PCR reads via MiXCR and lists one record per CDR3 protein. The data contain some 150,000 distinct CDR3 sequences, 95% of them singletons. Sample: CD4+ T cells from PBMCs. The receptors shown here come from a human donor with Susac syndrome. CDR3s include the opening cysteine and the closing phenylalanine or tryptophan. Each record gives: V gene, CDR3 length, D gene, J gene, clone size, CDR3 DNA, CDR3 protein. A D gene is named only where the DNA matches it firmly. Not every row has a clone size; where given, it reads once, few, many or a size class.

v_gene: TRBV7-2; len: 12; d_gene: .; j_gene: TRBJ2-5; abundance: .; CDR3nt: TGTGCCAGCAGCTCCTCCCGAGAGACCCAGTACTTC; CDR3aa: CASSSSRETQYF
v_gene: TRBV20-1; len: 15; d_gene: TRBD1; j_gene: TRBJ2-2; abundance: .; CDR3nt: TGCAGTGCTCTTTGGGGACAGGGGGCTTCCGGGGAGCTGTTTTTT; CDR3aa: CSALWGQGASGELFF
v_gene: TRBV7-9; len: 14; d_gene: TRBD1; j_gene: TRBJ2-7; abundance: .; CDR3nt: TGTGCCAGCAGCTGGACAGGGGGCTTATACGAGCAGTACTTC; CDR3aa: CASSWTGGLYEQYF
v_gene: TRBV6-5; len: 13; d_gene: .; j_gene: TRBJ1-2; abundance: once; CDR3nt: TGTGCCAGCAAGAAAGACGGGAACTATGGCTACACCTTC; CDR3aa: CASKKDGNYGYTF
v_gene: TRBV29-1; len: 15; d_gene: TRBD2; j_gene: TRBJ2-1; abundance: .; CDR3nt: TGCAGCGTCCTCCCGGGACTAGCGTCCTACAATGAGCAGTTCTTC; CDR3aa: CSVLPGLASYNEQFF
v_gene: TRBV28; len: 16; d_gene: TRBD1; j_gene: TRBJ1-1; abundance: .; CDR3nt: TGTGCCAGCAGCCCAATGCGACAGGGCCGGGCCGCTGAAGCTTTCTTT; CDR3aa: CASSPMRQGRAAEAFF
v_gene: TRBV20-1; len: 13; d_gene: .; j_gene: TRBJ2-3; abundance: .; CDR3nt: TGCAGTGCTAGAGAGGGGACCACAGATACGCAGTATTTT; CDR3aa: CSAREGTTDTQYF
v_gene: TRBV25-1; len: 14; d_gene: .; j_gene: TRBJ1-4; abundance: .; CDR3nt: TGTGCCAGCAGTGAAGAGGGCCCCATTGAAAAACTGTTTTTT; CDR3aa: CASSEEGPIEKLFF
v_gene: TRBV20-1; len: 13; d_gene: TRBD1; j_gene: TRBJ2-7; abundance: .; CDR3nt: TGCAGTGCGACAAGGGACAGCTTTGGAGAGCAGTACTTC; CDR3aa: CSATRDSFGEQYF
v_gene: TRBV30; len: 14; d_gene: TRBD1; j_gene: TRBJ2-7; abundance: .; CDR3nt: TGTGCCTGGATGGGGGCAGGGGGCATCTACGAGCAGTACTTC; CDR3aa: CAWMGAGGIYEQYF
v_gene: TRBV9; len: 14; d_gene: TRBD1; j_gene: TRBJ1-2; abundance: .; CDR3nt: TGTGCCAGCAGCCCTTGGGACAGTACCTATGGCTACACCTTC; CDR3aa: CASSPWDSTYGYTF
v_gene: TRBV2; len: 13; d_gene: .; j_gene: TRBJ1-2; abundance: once; CDR3nt: TGTGCCAGCAGTGACAGGGTGAGGGATGGCTACACCTTC; CDR3aa: CASSDRVRDGYTF
v_gene: TRBV12-3/TRBV12-4; len: 14; d_gene: TRBD2; j_gene: TRBJ2-1; abundance: .; CDR3nt: TGTGCCAGCAGATTAGCGGGTTCCTACAATGAGCAGTTCTTC; CDR3aa: CASRLAGSYNEQFF
v_gene: TRBV28; len: 14; d_gene: .; j_gene: TRBJ1-3; abundance: .; CDR3nt: TGTGCCAGCAGTTTAATCCGGGGCGGAAACACCATATATTTT; CDR3aa: CASSLIRGGNTIYF
v_gene: TRBV5-1; len: 20; d_gene: .; j_gene: TRBJ2-6; abundance: .; CDR3nt: TGCGCCAGCAGCTTGGGTATAAGTTGGCGTCAGAGCTCTGGGGCCAACGTCCTGACTTTC; CDR3aa: CASSLGISWRQSSGANVLTF
v_gene: TRBV7-3; len: 14; d_gene: TRBD2; j_gene: TRBJ2-7; abundance: .; CDR3nt: TGTGCCAGCAGCTTAACTAGCGGGAGTTACGAGCAGTACTTC; CDR3aa: CASSLTSGSYEQYF
v_gene: TRBV15; len: 17; d_gene: TRBD1; j_gene: TRBJ1-5; abundance: once; CDR3nt: TGTGCCACCAGCATGGGACAGAGCTCCTATAGCAATCAGCCCCAGCATTTT; CDR3aa: CATSMGQSSYSNQPQHF
v_gene: TRBV9; len: 16; d_gene: .; j_gene: TRBJ2-1; abundance: .; CDR3nt: TGTGCCAGCAGCGTAGACCCCGTAGGGGGGGCAAATGAGCAGTTCTTC; CDR3aa: CASSVDPVGGANEQFF
v_gene: TRBV20-1; len: 15; d_gene: TRBD2; j_gene: TRBJ2-5; abundance: once; CDR3nt: TGCAGTGCTTCAAGACTAGCGGGAGATCAAGAGACCCAGTACTTC; CDR3aa: CSASRLAGDQETQYF
v_gene: TRBV20-1; len: 12; d_gene: .; j_gene: TRBJ1-2; abundance: .; CDR3nt: TGCAGTGCTAGCACCGGGACCTATGGCTACACCTTC; CDR3aa: CSASTGTYGYTF
v_gene: TRBV30; len: 13; d_gene: .; j_gene: TRBJ1-5; abundance: .; CDR3nt: TGTGCCTGGAGTCTCGGGGCAAATCAGCCCCAGCATTTT; CDR3aa: CAWSLGANQPQHF
v_gene: TRBV7-9; len: 15; d_gene: .; j_gene: TRBJ1-3; abundance: .; CDR3nt: TGTGCCAGCAGCCCGGCTGCGGGTACGGGTAACACCATATATTTT; CDR3aa: CASSPAAGTGNTIYF
v_gene: TRBV12-3/TRBV12-4; len: 14; d_gene: .; j_gene: TRBJ1-5; abundance: once; CDR3nt: TGTGCCAGCAGTTTTCGGGGGACCCGTCAGCCCCAGCATTTT; CDR3aa: CASSFRGTRQPQHF
v_gene: TRBV20-1; len: 19; d_gene: .; j_gene: TRBJ2-2; abundance: .; CDR3nt: TGCAGTGCTAGAGGGCTCGGGCGGGGCAATAACACGAACACCGGGGAGCTGTTTTTT; CDR3aa: CSARGLGRGNNTNTGELFF
v_gene: TRBV7-3; len: 14; d_gene: .; j_gene: TRBJ1-1; abundance: .; CDR3nt: TGTGCCAGCAGCTTAGGTGGGGGAGAAGGGAAAGCTTTCTTT; CDR3aa: CASSLGGGEGKAFF
v_gene: TRBV20-1; len: 12; d_gene: .; j_gene: TRBJ2-3; abundance: .; CDR3nt: TGCAGTGCCATTATGCGCACAGATACGCAGTATTTT; CDR3aa: CSAIMRTDTQYF
v_gene: TRBV29-1; len: 12; d_gene: .; j_gene: TRBJ1-1; abundance: .; CDR3nt: TGCAGCGTCGTGGGGGTGAACACTGAAGCTTTCTTT; CDR3aa: CSVVGVNTEAFF
v_gene: TRBV23-1; len: 15; d_gene: .; j_gene: TRBJ2-7; abundance: .; CDR3nt: TGCGCCAGCAGTCTTCGTCGGGGCCAGAACTACGAGCAGTACTTC; CDR3aa: CASSLRRGQNYEQYF
v_gene: TRBV28; len: 16; d_gene: .; j_gene: TRBJ1-4; abundance: .; CDR3nt: TGTGCCAGCAGTGCCCCCCGCGGGGAGGGTAATGAAAAACTGTTTTTT; CDR3aa: CASSAPRGEGNEKLFF
v_gene: TRBV3-1; len: 14; d_gene: .; j_gene: TRBJ2-7; abundance: once; CDR3nt: TGTGCCAGCAGCCATGGGACTTGGCCCCACGAGCAGTACTTC; CDR3aa: CASSHGTWPHEQYF
v_gene: TRBV20-1; len: 15; d_gene: TRBD1; j_gene: TRBJ2-1; abundance: .; CDR3nt: TGCAGTGCTAGGGGAACCGGGACAGTTTACAATGAGCAGTTCTTC; CDR3aa: CSARGTGTVYNEQFF